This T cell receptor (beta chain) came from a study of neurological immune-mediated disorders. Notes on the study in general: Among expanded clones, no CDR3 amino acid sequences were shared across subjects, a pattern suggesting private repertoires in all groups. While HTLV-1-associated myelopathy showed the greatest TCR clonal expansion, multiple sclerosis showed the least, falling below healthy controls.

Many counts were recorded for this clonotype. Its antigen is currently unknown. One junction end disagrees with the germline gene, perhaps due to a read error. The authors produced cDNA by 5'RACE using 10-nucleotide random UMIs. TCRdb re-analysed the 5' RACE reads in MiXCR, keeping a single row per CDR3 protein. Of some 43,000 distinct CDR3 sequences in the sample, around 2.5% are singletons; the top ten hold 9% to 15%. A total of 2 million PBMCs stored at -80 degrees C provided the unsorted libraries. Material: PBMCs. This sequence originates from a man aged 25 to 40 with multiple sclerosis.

CDR3: CSTRDPRGYGYTF. CDR3 nucleotides: TGCAGTACTAGAGATCCCAGGGGCTATGGCTACACCTTC. This sequence joins TRBV20-1 and TRBJ1-2; perhaps TRBD1 as D (6 bases). Germline V lookup: CDR1 DFQATT, CDR2 SNEGSKA (reference sequence). The CDR3 length is 13 residues.